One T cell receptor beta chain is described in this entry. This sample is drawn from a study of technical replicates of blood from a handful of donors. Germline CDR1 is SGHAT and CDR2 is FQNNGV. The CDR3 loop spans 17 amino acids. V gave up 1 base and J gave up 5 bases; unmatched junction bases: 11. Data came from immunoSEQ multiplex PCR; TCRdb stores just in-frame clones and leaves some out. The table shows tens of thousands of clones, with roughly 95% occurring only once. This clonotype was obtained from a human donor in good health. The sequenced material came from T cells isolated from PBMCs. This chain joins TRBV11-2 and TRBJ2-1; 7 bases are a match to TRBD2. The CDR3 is CASSLGPSGFNDNEQFF. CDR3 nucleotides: TGTGCCAGCAGCTTAGGCCCTAGCGGCTTTAACGACAATGAGCAGTTCTTC.